This passage covers 5 T cell receptor beta chains from one sample sequenced in a study of blood T cell repertoires in COVID-19. Using immunoSEQ multiplex PCR, the repertoire was profiled, and TCRdb retains in-frame clones only, with some absent. The sample lists 150,000 or so clones; roughly 80% were seen once. Sequencing used PBMCs or T cells enriched from blood (not recorded which). The source is a man aged 50 or older who had recovered from COVID-19.

The J gene is TRBJ1-6, the V gene TRBV12-3 or TRBV12-4; D gene uncertain. The V gene lost 3 bases and the J gene lost 10 bases, with 10 bases spanning the gap. The CDR3 has 13 amino acids. CDR3 sequence (DNA): TGTGCCAGCAGTTTGAAGGAGGAGTCACCCCTCCACTTT. This encodes CASSLKEESPLHF.

The sample holds one count of this clone. This sequence joins TRBV9 and TRBJ2-4; D unclear. Germline V gene sequence: CDR1 SGDLS, CDR2 YYNGEE. V lost 4 bases to trimming and J lost 7 bases, with 15 bases between them. There are 14 residues in the CDR3. The CDR3, as DNA: TGTGCCAGCAGCCGTAGTAAGTTCGGGAACATTCAGTACTTC. This codes for CASSRSKFGNIQYF.

The chain links TRBV19 to TRBJ2-1; 14 bases are a match to TRBD2. The CDR3 is made up of 15 amino acids. In germline, CDR1 is LNHDA, CDR2 SQIVND (reference sequence). The J segment lost 8 bases and the V segment lost 10 bases, leaving 10 bases of the junction unmatched. CDR3 sequence: CATIGLAGGVDEQFF. The CDR3 region has the DNA TGTGCCACTATAGGACTAGCGGGAGGAGTAGATGAGCAGTTCTTC.

The V call is TRBV7-2, the J call TRBJ2-7; D is possibly TRBD2 (6 bases). CDR1 and CDR2 (germline): SGHTA, FQGNSA. The CDR3 has 15 residues. Deletions cut 5 bases from V and 3 bases from J, with 17 bases between. For the CDR3, the DNA is TGTGCCAGCAGCACAGGACTACAGGAGAGCTACGAGCAGTACTTC. It is translated as CASSTGLQESYEQYF.

This chain uses TRBV5-1 with TRBJ1-4; D possibly corresponds to TRBD1 (6 bases). CDR1 SGHRS and CDR2 YFSETQ come from the germline V gene. The CDR3 runs 14 residues. Trimming removed 4 bases at V and 3 bases at J, with 10 bases between. The CDR3 spells CASSPQGSNEKLFF. CDR3 in DNA: TGCGCCAGCAGCCCACAGGGATCTAATGAAAAACTGTTTTTT.